This T cell receptor (beta chain) was observed in a study of T cells in Graves' hyperthyroidism and ophthalmopathy. CDR3 length equals 20 residues. V shed 4 bases and J 0 bases; nucleotides not matched to a gene: 15. Per germline, CDR1 SNHLY and CDR2 FYNNEI. General study findings and limits: Most clonotypes expanded in the thyroid (above 0.001) were also present in blood. Ophthalmopathy was distinguished from stable hyperthyroidism by 13 V-J signatures.

Diagnosis of hyperthyroidism was new in patients aged 18 to 65, and its duration was under 2 months. The PBMCs were sourced from fresh peripheral blood (less than 11 ml). Amplification yielded TCR beta CDR3 regions, with RNA transcripts as the source. Researchers ran a first-round RT-PCR on the TCR CDR3 using the HTBI primer set. Each CDR3 protein is one row after TCRdb ran MiXCR on the multiplex PCR reads. The sample records over 500,000 distinct CDR3 sequences, around 15% being singletons. This clonotype occurred many times. Its matching antigen is unknown. The source of this sequence is a woman aged 40 to 50 with Graves' hyperthyroidism. The material sequenced was blood. V usage is TRBV2 and J usage is TRBJ2-1; TRBD2 aligns across 10 bases. The CDR3 nucleotides are TGTGCCAGCAGTGCACCCCTGTTTGGGGCTAGCGGGAGCTCCTACAATGAGCAGTTCTTC. Translating gives CASSAPLFGASGSSYNEQFF.